This entry lists 18 T cell receptor beta chains sequenced from one sample in a study of CD8 T cells in Susac syndrome. When the RNA was reverse transcribed, random hexamers were used with an input of roughly 0.45 to 1 ug. In TCRdb, the immunoSEQ multiplex PCR reads were re-called with MiXCR into one record per CDR3 protein. Altogether 160,000 or so distinct CDR3 sequences are present, approximately 94% being singletons, with the ten largest covering 0.2% to 0.25%. Sequences were obtained from CD8+ T cells from PBMCs. These receptors were taken from a human donor with multiple sclerosis.

The chain carries TRBV9 and TRBJ2-3; TRBD2 aligns across 9 bases. The V gene end was trimmed by 0 bases and the J gene end by 6 bases; junction bases not matched to a gene: 5. The germline gives CDR1 SGDLS, CDR2 YYNGEE. There are 15 residues in the CDR3. The CDR3 DNA follows: TGTGCCAGCAGCGTAGCGGTAGCGGGGGTGGATACGCAGTATTTT. Protein product: CASSVAVAGVDTQYF.

The V call is TRBV19, the J call TRBJ1-1, with D perhaps TRBD1 (5 bases). The CDR3 runs to 11 residues. The V and J ends lost 9 bases and 5 bases respectively, with 10 bases between them. Germline values: CDR1 LNHDA, CDR2 SQIVND (reference sequence). CDR3 nucleotide sequence: TGTGCCAGCAACACAGGAACTGAAGCTTTCTTT. This encodes CASNTGTEAFF.

CDR3 nucleotide sequence: TGTGCCAGCAGCTTCCCTAGCGGGGGCTACAATGAGCAGTTCTTC. Its translation: CASSFPSGGYNEQFF. This rearrangement joins TRBV7-9 to TRBJ2-1; 10 positions agree with TRBD2. The trim removed 3 bases at V and 3 bases at J, leaving 2 bases unmatched. The V gene's germline CDR1 is SEHNR and CDR2 FQNEAQ (reference sequence). The CDR3 runs 15 residues.

The V gene is TRBV29-1, the J gene TRBJ2-3, with 8 nucleotides matching TRBD2. V lost 7 bases, J lost 3 bases, and 9 bases stayed unmatched. The germline V gene encodes CDR1 SQVTM and CDR2 ANQGSEA. CDR3 length: 14 amino acids. DNA for the CDR3: TGCAGCGGTGACGGGGGGGCTTTTACAGATACGCAGTATTTT. Translated: CSGDGGAFTDTQYF.

Here the CDR3 reads CASSLPGFTEAFF. In DNA, the CDR3 is TGTGCCAGCAGCCTCCCAGGGTTCACTGAAGCTTTCTTT. The rearrangement joins TRBV12-3 or TRBV12-4 to TRBJ1-1; possible D gene TRBD1, 5 bases. The length of the CDR3 is 13 residues. V lost 6 bases and J 4 bases, leaving 12 bases between the germline ends.

CDR3: CASSLDRGGNSPLHF. In DNA, the CDR3 is TGTGCCAGCAGCTTGGACAGAGGTGGTAATTCACCCCTCCACTTT. The V gene is TRBV7-2, the J gene TRBJ1-6, with D tentatively TRBD1 (6 bases). The CDR3 is 15 amino acids. The V end was cut by 3 bases, the J end by 6 bases, with 12 bases between. The V gene's germline CDR1 is SGHTA and CDR2 FQGNSA.

The chain employs TRBV5-4 and TRBJ2-1, with 7 positions matching TRBD1. The CDR3 is 14 amino acids. The germline V gene encodes CDR1 SGHNT and CDR2 YYREEE (reference sequence). J lost 6 bases, V lost 4 bases, and 7 bases had no gene match. The CDR3 DNA reads TGTGCCAGCAGCCCACTACAGGGGAGCAATGAGCAGTTCTTC. Its protein product is CASSPLQGSNEQFF.

This clonotype was observed a handful of times. For the CDR3, the DNA is TGTGCCAGCCGGGGGAGGGGTTCCTACGAGCAGTACTTC. Encoded protein: CASRGRGSYEQYF. The chain uses TRBV12-3 or TRBV12-4 and TRBJ2-7; 7 bases align to TRBD2. This CDR3 has 13 amino acids. Germline trimming cut 8 bases from V and 1 base from J; bases unmatched to any gene: 5.

The CDR3, as DNA: TGTGCCAGCAGTACCTTGTACGAGCAGTACTTC. It codes for CASSTLYEQYF. This chain joins TRBV2 and TRBJ2-7; no clear D gene. Germline values: CDR1 SNHLY, CDR2 FYNNEI. The CDR3 extends over 11 amino acids. V was trimmed by 5 bases and J by 4 bases, leaving 6 bases between them.

The rearrangement uses TRBV6-2 or TRBV6-3 and TRBJ2-2; possible D gene TRBD2, 7 bases. V was cut by 2 bases and J by 4 bases, with 14 bases left in between. The CDR3 runs 16 residues. Germline V CDR1 and CDR2: MNHEY, SVGEGT. The CDR3 DNA is TGTGCCAGCAGTTACACCCGGGGGGCACCCACCGGGGAGCTGTTTTTT. Protein sequence: CASSYTRGAPTGELFF.

The chain employs TRBV29-1 and TRBJ1-1; TRBD1 agrees at 8 bases. CDR3 size: 11 residues. Germline CDR1 reads SQVTM; CDR2 reads ANQGSEA. V shed 8 bases, J shed 8 bases, and the junction held 7 bases outside the gene matches. The CDR3 reads CSYDRDREAFF. As DNA, the CDR3 is TGCAGCTACGACAGGGACAGGGAAGCTTTCTTT.

The gene calls are TRBV12-5 and TRBJ2-1, with TRBD2 as a possible D gene (5 bases). This CDR3 comprises 15 residues. The V gene lost 7 bases and the J gene lost 5 bases, with 18 bases spanning the gap. Germline CDR1 is LGHNT and CDR2 is FRNRAP. DNA of the CDR3: TGTGCTAGTGACTCCTCCCTAGCTGGGGACAATGAGCAGTTCTTC. Translation: CASDSSLAGDNEQFF. Filled out from reference TRBV12-5 and TRBJ2-1, the complete variable domain reads DARVTQTPRHKVTEMGQEVTMRCQPILGHNTVFWYRQTMMQGLELLAYFRNRAPLDDSGMPKDRFSAEMPDATLATLKIQPSEPRDSAVYFCASDSSLAGDNEQFFGPGTRLTVL.

The CDR3 DNA sequence: TGTGCCAGCACGGGACAGGGGCACAATGAGCAGTTCTTC. It encodes CASTGQGHNEQFF. The chain combines TRBV6-5 with TRBJ2-1; TRBD1 aligns across 10 bases. CDR1 MNHEY and CDR2 SVGAGI come from the germline V gene. This CDR3 comprises 13 residues. J gave up 5 bases and V 7 bases, and 2 bases lay outside the gene matches.

This clonotype was counted a single time. The CDR3: CASSYLSSAGEAFF. In nucleotides, the CDR3 is TGCGCCAGCAGCTACCTTTCATCGGCAGGTGAAGCTTTCTTT. The chain carries TRBV5-1 and TRBJ1-1; D remains unclear. The CDR3 loop spans 14 amino acids. The germline CDR1 and CDR2 sequences are SGHRS and YFSETQ. Deletions cut 3 bases from V and 7 bases from J, with 16 bases between. The whole variable domain, remainder taken from reference TRBV5-1 and TRBJ1-1, is KAGVTQTPRYLIKTRGQQVTLSCSPISGHRSVSWYQQTPGQGLQFLFEYFSETQRNKGNFPGRFSGRQFSNSRSEMNVSTLELGDSALYLCASSYLSSAGEAFFGQGTRLTVV.

The chain recombines TRBV27 with TRBJ1-6; no definite D call. This CDR3 is 14 amino acids long. The V end was cut by 6 bases, the J end by 7 bases, with 13 bases between. Germline V gene lookup returns CDR1 MNHEY and CDR2 SMNVEV (reference sequence). The CDR3 sequence: CASRLGGSNSPLHF. The CDR3 nucleotides read TGTGCCAGCAGGCTTGGCGGGTCCAATTCACCCCTCCACTTT.

The chain joins TRBV9 to TRBJ2-1; D is possibly TRBD2 (6 bases). V was shortened by 4 bases and J by 5 bases, with 16 bases between the two germline ends. The germline V gene has CDR1 SGDLS and CDR2 YYNGEE. The CDR3 consists of 15 residues. In DNA form, the CDR3 reads TGTGCCAGCAGCCCGAGGGGACTGTCGAACAATGAGCAGTTCTTC. As protein: CASSPRGLSNNEQFF.

The V call is TRBV7-6, the J call TRBJ1-1; D perhaps matches TRBD1 (5 bases). The CDR3 totals 16 residues. V shed 1 base and J shed 7 bases, with 19 bases lying between them. Germline V gene data show CDR1 as SGHVS and CDR2 as FNYEAQ. CDR3 coding DNA: TGTGCCAGCAGCTTAGGTCGGGGGGAAACGCCCCTTGAAGCTTTCTTT. Its translation is CASSLGRGETPLEAFF.

V usage is TRBV29-1 and J usage is TRBJ2-7, with D perhaps TRBD2 (5 bases). Germline-derived CDR1 and CDR2 are SQVTM and ANQGSEA. V gave up 2 bases and J gave up 0 bases, with 14 bases separating them. The CDR3 totals 15 residues. The CDR3: CSVELARASSYEQYF. In DNA form, the CDR3 reads TGCAGCGTTGAATTAGCGCGAGCTAGCTCCTACGAGCAGTACTTC.